The present T cell receptor (beta chain) was sequenced within a study of T cell repertoires in cytomegalovirus infection (dated by TCRdb to between 2017 and 2020). In the study overall: Recently identified HLA-C-restricted CMV epitopes, whose presentation resists viral immunomodulation, were targeted by peptide stimulations together with well-studied HLA-B-restricted epitopes. Donor HLA type was relevant to the analysis, as public TCR beta signatures indicated carriage of CMV infection together with the matching HLA type.

Sequencing instrument: Illumina HiSeq 1500. TCRdb ran its own pipeline on the public reads, namely fastp trimming at Q25 and MiXCR clone calling, and kept in-frame beta chains. Each CDR3 protein gets just one entry, which takes the most common genes and DNA from the rows behind it. Within this sample are roughly 220,000 distinct CDR3 sequences, with roughly 34% of them counted one time only. The ten largest make up around 60% of the sample. CDR1 and CDR2 were assigned from the germline V gene as WSHSY and SAAADI. The CDR3 covers 14 residues, taking in both the cysteine and the phenylalanine. Of the read, only the CDR3 DNA is kept; its 42 bases are in frame from base 1. V lost 6 bases and J lost 0 bases; the stretch between them is 10 bases long. About this clonotype: Its antigen target is currently unknown. Base qualities were left out, and no much larger clone turns up one base away.

Read against the paper, the sample's treatment or condition label means: in vitro stimulation with specific CMV peptide epitopes to enrich CMV-specific T cells. Broad study findings and their caveats: The ex vivo response was dominated by HLA-C-restricted CMV-specific TCR beta clonotypes, which also provided the single most frequent clonotype in two of eight donors. Cumulative frequency of public TCR beta family members discriminated carriers of CMV infection plus the relevant HLA type in this cohort and an independent roughly 350-donor cohort.

The sample here was CD8+ T cells from cultured PBMCs, taken from culture after CMV antigen stimulation. This TCR came from a human donor in good health (CMV status not recorded). Some clones in this sample may be carry-over from other donors' samples. The sequence links TRBV10-2 to TRBJ2-3; no D gene call is confident. CDR3 sequence: CASSGLGSTDTQYF. The nucleotide sequence is given as TGCGCCAGCAGCGGGTTGGGGAGCACAGATACGCAGTATTTT.